This entry features one T cell receptor beta chain sequence. Its antigen remains unidentified. Each sample received Survey-level depth of up to 500,000 reads. Generated by immunoSEQ multiplex PCR, the TCRdb table keeps only in-frame clones and is missing some. The data contain around 65,000 clones, 77% of them seen just once; the ten biggest clones take up 5.2%. The sample belongs to a study of pediatric ulcerative colitis. Broader study findings: Compared with controls, ulcerative colitis showed greater blood-rectum clone sharing. Acute severe colitis showed lower rectal diversity from clonal expansions. Two rectal clonotypes were found only in ulcerative colitis patients, all of them.

The CDR3 length is 17 residues. The junction had 13 bases not matched to a gene; V was cut back by 4 bases and J by 5 bases. CDR1 is SEHNR, CDR2 FQNEAQ, per germline (reference sequence). The sequencing input was blood. The TCR was taken from a boy younger than 18 with moderate ulcerative colitis. V gene TRBV7-9 combines with J gene TRBJ1-3; TRBD1 matches 8 bases. The CDR3 nucleotides read TGTGCCAGCAGCTCGTCTCCCCGGGACAGGAGGAGAAACACCATATATTTT. This encodes CASSSSPRDRRRNTIYF.